This TCR beta chain stems from a study of blood T cell repertoires in COVID-19. Turning to the study itself: Samples came from the United States, Italy and Spain, spanning acute and convalescent COVID-19. PBMCs, B-cell-depleted T cells, or T cells were the source of the cDNA or gDNA that made up the material.

As handled by the study authors: Scientists estimated how many nucleated cells there were by amplifying reference gene primers. Using immunoSEQ multiplex PCR, the repertoire was profiled, and TCRdb retains in-frame clones only, with some absent. The V and J calls and clone size come from that table; D and trimming were worked out from the DNA. The data hold about 420,000 clones, with about 90% observed a single time. Of note for this clone: Different DNA sequences within this sample yield the same CDR3.

The CDR3 is 15 amino acids. Germline CDR1 and CDR2: MGHRA and YSYEKL. V shed 0 bases and J 2 bases; nucleotides not matched to a gene: 3. Sequencing used peripheral blood. The rearrangement links TRBV4-1 to TRBJ1-2; 7 bases align to TRBD1. The sequence was collected from a man aged 18 to 30 with COVID-19, enrolled during active disease. CDR3 DNA: TGCGCCAGCAGCCAAGACAGGGGGGCGAACTATGGCTACACCTTC. Translation: CASSQDRGANYGYTF.